The 8 T cell receptor beta chains presented below share a single source sample, sequenced in a study of blood T cell repertoires in COVID-19. Data came from immunoSEQ multiplex PCR; TCRdb stores just in-frame clones and leaves some out. There are around 180,000 clones in the sample; approximately 84% occur only once, and about 7% lies in the top ten. The sequenced sample was peripheral blood. The receptors shown here come from a human donor in a cohort sampled during active COVID-19.

The chain couples TRBV2 to TRBJ1-1; perhaps TRBD1 as D (5 bases). Trimming took off 1 base at V and 2 bases at J, with 17 bases between the two ends. This CDR3 has 17 residues. CDR1 is SNHLY, CDR2 FYNNEI, per germline. The CDR3 loop reads CASSEDRWGLPNTEAFF. CDR3 bases: TGTGCCAGCAGTGAAGATAGGTGGGGACTACCTAACACTGAAGCTTTCTTT.

This chain connects TRBV19 to TRBJ1-1; D may be TRBD1 (5 bases). CDR1 is LNHDA and CDR2 is SQIVND in the germline V gene (reference sequence). V was clipped by 4 bases and J by 3 bases, with 12 bases between them. This CDR3 comprises 14 residues. The DNA of the CDR3 is TGTGCCAGTAGTAGTGTCATCAGGGACACTGAAGCTTTCTTT. Its protein product is CASSSVIRDTEAFF. Full variable domain (rest looked up from reference TRBV19 and TRBJ1-1): DGGITQSPKYLFRKEGQNVTLSCEQNLNHDAMYWYRQDPGQGLRLIYYSQIVNDFQKGDIAEGYSVSREKKESFPLTVTSAQKNPTAFYLCASSSVIRDTEAFFGQGTRLTVV.

This clone was found once. The rearrangement uses TRBV7-9 and TRBJ1-2; weak D call: TRBD1 (5 bases). Germline CDR1 SEHNR, CDR2 FQNEAQ (reference sequence). There are 15 residues in the CDR3. Trimming removed 1 base at V and 8 bases at J, with 17 bases between. The CDR3 region is CASSLDIGALRGYTF. The CDR3 DNA reads TGTGCCAGCAGCTTAGATATAGGGGCCCTAAGGGGCTACACCTTC.

The chain has TRBV13 and TRBJ2-5; 9 bases are shared with TRBD2. Germline lookup yields CDR1 PRHDT and CDR2 FYEKMQ (reference sequence). After removal of 0 bases from V and 1 base from J, the junction contained 3 bases not matched to a gene. The CDR3 has 16 amino acids. The CDR3 sequence: CASSLGSGGFQETQYF. CDR3 nucleotide sequence: TGTGCCAGCAGCTTAGGTAGCGGGGGATTCCAAGAGACCCAGTACTTC.

The chain carries TRBV7-6 and TRBJ1-3; maybe TRBD1 (6 bases). The ends were cut back, 2 bases at V and 0 bases at J, with 20 bases in the middle. CDR3 length: 19 amino acids. Looked up from germline, CDR1 is SGHVS and CDR2 is FNYEAQ. CDR3 residues: CASSLKAGALGHSGNTIYF. CDR3 coding DNA: TGTGCCAGCAGCTTAAAGGCAGGGGCCCTGGGGCACTCTGGAAACACCATATATTTT.

The gene calls are TRBV5-1 and TRBJ2-7; maybe TRBD2 (5 bases). From germline, CDR1 is SGHRS and CDR2 YFSETQ. The CDR3 loop spans 13 amino acids. Between the trimmed V and J ends, which lost 0 bases and 6 bases, there was a span of 10 bases. The CDR3 region is CASSLEQSGEQYF. The CDR3 DNA follows: TGCGCCAGCAGCTTGGAGCAAAGCGGCGAGCAGTACTTC.

This sequence joins TRBV2 and TRBJ2-7, with D unresolved. This CDR3 contains 15 residues. V lost 2 bases, J lost 0 bases, and 11 bases lay in between. The germline V gene has CDR1 SNHLY and CDR2 FYNNEI. The CDR3 spells CASSERTASSYEQYF. DNA of the CDR3: TGTGCCAGCAGTGAAAGAACAGCCAGCTCCTACGAGCAGTACTTC.

This clone appeared a few times. This chain connects TRBV7-9 to TRBJ1-1; tentatively, D is TRBD1 (6 bases). V lost 5 bases, J lost 0 bases, and 13 bases lay in between. Germline-derived CDR1 and CDR2 are SEHNR and FQNEAQ (reference sequence). This CDR3 comprises 15 residues. The CDR3 spells CASSDGQTMNTEAFF. CDR3 in DNA: TGTGCCAGCAGCGATGGACAGACCATGAACACTGAAGCTTTCTTT.